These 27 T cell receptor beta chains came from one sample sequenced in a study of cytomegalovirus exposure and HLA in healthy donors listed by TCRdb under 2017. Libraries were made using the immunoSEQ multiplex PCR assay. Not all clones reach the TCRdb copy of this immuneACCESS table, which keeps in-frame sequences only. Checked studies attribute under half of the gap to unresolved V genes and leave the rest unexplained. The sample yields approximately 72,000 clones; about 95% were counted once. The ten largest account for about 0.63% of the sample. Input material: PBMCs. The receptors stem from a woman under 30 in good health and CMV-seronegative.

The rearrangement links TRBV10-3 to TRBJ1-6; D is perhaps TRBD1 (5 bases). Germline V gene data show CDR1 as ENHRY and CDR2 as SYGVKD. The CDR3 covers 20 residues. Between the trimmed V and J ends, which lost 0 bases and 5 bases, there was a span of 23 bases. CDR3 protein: CAISESLPRLSRGNNSPLHF. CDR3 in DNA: TGTGCCATCAGTGAGTCTTTACCCCGGTTGAGTCGGGGGAATAATTCACCCCTCCACTTT.

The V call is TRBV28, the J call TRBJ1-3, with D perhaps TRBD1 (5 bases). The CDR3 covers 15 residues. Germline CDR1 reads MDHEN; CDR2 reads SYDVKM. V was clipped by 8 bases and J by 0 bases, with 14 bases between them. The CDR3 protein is CASRPGDHSGNTIYF. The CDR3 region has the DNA TGTGCCAGCCGCCCGGGGGACCACTCTGGAAACACCATATATTTT. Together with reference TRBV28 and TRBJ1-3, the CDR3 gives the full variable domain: DVKVTQSSRYLVKRTGEKVFLECVQDMDHENMFWYRQDPGLGLRLIYFSYDVKMKEKGDIPEGYSVSREKKERFSLILESASTNQTSMYLCASRPGDHSGNTIYFGEGSWLTVV.

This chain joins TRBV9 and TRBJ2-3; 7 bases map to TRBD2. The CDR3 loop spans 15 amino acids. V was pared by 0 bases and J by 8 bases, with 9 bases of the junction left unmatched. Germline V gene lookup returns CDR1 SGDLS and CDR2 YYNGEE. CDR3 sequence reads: CASSVATGGAGTQYF. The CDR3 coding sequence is TGTGCCAGCAGCGTAGCTACGGGGGGTGCGGGTACGCAGTATTTT.

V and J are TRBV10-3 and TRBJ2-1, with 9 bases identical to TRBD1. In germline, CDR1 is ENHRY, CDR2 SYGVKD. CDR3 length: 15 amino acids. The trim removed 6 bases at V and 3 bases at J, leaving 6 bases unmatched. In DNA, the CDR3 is TGTGCCATCAGGCCCGGGACAGGGATCTACAATGAGCAGTTCTTC. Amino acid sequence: CAIRPGTGIYNEQFF.

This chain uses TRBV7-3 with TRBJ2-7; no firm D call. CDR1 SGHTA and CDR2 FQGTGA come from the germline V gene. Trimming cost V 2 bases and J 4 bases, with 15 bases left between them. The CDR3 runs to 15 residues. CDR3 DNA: TGTGCCAGCAGCTTAGACGCTAACTTGACTTACGAGCAGTACTTC. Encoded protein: CASSLDANLTYEQYF.

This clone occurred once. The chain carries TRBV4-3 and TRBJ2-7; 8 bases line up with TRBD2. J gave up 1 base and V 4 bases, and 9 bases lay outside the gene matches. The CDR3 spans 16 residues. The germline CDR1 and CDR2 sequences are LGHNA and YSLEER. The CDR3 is CASSLAGAGGSYEQYF. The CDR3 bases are TGCGCCAGCAGCCTAGCCGGGGCGGGGGGTTCCTACGAGCAGTACTTC.

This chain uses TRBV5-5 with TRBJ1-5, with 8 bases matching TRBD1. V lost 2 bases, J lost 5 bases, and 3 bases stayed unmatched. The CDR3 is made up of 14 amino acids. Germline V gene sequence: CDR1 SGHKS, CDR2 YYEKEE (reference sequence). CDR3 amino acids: CASSLGRGHQPQHF. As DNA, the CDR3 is TGTGCCAGCAGCTTAGGCAGGGGGCATCAGCCCCAGCATTTT. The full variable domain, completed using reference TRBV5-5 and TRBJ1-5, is DAGVTQSPTHLIKTRGQQVTLRCSPISGHKSVSWYQQVLGQGPQFIFQYYEKEERGRGNFPDRFSARQFPNYSSELNVNALLLGDSALYLCASSLGRGHQPQHFGDGTRLSIL.

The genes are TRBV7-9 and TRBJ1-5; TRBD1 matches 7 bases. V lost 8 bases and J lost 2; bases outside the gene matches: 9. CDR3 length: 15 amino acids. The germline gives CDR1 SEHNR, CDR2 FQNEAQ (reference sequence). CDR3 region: CASGAGGGGNQPQHF. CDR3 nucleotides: TGTGCCAGCGGCGCAGGGGGTGGGGGCAATCAGCCCCAGCATTTT.

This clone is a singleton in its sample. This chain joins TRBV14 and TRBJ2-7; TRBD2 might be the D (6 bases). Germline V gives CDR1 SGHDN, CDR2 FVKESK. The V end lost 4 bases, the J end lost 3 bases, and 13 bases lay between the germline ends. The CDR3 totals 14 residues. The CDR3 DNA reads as TGTGCCAGCAGCCCGGGACTTACGAGCTACGAGCAGTACTTC. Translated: CASSPGLTSYEQYF.

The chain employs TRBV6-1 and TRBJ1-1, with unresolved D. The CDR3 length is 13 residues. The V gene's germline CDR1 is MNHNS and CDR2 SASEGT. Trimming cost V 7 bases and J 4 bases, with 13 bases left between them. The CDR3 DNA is TGTGCCAGCATCGGGGTGTTCGGCACTGAAGCTTTCTTT. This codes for CASIGVFGTEAFF.

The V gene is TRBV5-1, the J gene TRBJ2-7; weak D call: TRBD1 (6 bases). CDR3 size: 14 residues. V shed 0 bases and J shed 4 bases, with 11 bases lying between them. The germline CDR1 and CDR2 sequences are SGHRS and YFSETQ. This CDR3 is CASSLVVTGYEQYF. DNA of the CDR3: TGCGCCAGCAGCTTGGTAGTGACAGGTTACGAGCAGTACTTC.

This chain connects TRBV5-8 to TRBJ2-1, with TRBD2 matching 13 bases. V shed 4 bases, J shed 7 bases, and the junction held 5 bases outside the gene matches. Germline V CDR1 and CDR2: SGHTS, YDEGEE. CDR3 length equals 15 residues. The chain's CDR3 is CASSRPGLAGNEQFF. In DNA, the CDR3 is TGTGCCAGCAGCCGACCGGGACTAGCGGGGAATGAGCAGTTCTTC.

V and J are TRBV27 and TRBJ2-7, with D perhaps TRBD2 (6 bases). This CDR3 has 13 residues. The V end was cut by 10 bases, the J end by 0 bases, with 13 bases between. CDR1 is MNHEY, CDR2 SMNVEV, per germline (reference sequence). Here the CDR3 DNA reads TGTGCCACAATGGGGGGTCCCTCCTACGAGCAGTACTTC. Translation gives CATMGGPSYEQYF.

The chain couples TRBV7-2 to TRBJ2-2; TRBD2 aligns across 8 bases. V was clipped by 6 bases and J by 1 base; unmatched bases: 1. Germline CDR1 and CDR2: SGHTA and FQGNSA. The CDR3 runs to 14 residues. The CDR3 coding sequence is TGTGCCAGCAGGGCGGGGGGGAACACCGGGGAGCTGTTTTTT. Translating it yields CASRAGGNTGELFF.

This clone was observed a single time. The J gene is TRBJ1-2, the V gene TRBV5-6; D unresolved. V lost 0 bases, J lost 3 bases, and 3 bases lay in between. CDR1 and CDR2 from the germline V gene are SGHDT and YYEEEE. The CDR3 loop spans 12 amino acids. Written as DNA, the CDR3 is TGTGCCAGCAGCTTGGCGGACTATGGCTACACCTTC. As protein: CASSLADYGYTF.

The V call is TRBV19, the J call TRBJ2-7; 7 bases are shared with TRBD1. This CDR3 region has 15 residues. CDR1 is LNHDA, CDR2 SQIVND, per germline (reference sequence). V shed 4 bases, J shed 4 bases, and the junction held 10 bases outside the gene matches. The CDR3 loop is CASSNRDRPPYEQYF. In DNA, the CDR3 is TGTGCCAGTAGTAACCGGGACAGACCCCCTTACGAGCAGTACTTC. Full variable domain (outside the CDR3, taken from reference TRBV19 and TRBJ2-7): DGGITQSPKYLFRKEGQNVTLSCEQNLNHDAMYWYRQDPGQGLRLIYYSQIVNDFQKGDIAEGYSVSREKKESFPLTVTSAQKNPTAFYLCASSNRDRPPYEQYFGPGTRLTVT.

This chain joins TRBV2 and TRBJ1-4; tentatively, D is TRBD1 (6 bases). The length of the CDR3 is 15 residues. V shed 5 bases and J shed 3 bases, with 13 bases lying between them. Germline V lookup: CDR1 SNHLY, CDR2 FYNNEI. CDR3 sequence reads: CASSSQQGSNEKLFF. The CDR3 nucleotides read TGTGCCAGCAGTTCTCAACAGGGCTCTAATGAAAAACTGTTTTTT.

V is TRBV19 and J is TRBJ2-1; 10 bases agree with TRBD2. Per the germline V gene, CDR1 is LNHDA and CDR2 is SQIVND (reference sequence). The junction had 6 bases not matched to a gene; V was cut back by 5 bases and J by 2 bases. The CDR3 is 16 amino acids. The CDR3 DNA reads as TGTGCCAGTAGTCCGAAGCGGGGGGGCCCCTACAATGAGCAGTTCTTC. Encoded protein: CASSPKRGGPYNEQFF.

The CDR3 here is CASSAFSAGGPADTQYF. Written as DNA, the CDR3 is TGTGCCAGCAGTGCCTTCAGTGCGGGGGGGCCAGCGGATACGCAGTATTTT. The rearrangement joins TRBV28 to TRBJ2-3, with 9 positions matching TRBD2. Per the germline V gene, CDR1 is MDHEN and CDR2 is SYDVKM. The CDR3 runs to 17 residues. V shed 5 bases, J shed 6 bases, and the junction held 15 bases outside the gene matches.

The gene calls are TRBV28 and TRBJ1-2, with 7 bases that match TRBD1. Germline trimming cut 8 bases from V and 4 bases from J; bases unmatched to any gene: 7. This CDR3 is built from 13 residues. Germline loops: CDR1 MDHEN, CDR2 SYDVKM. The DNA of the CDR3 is TGTGCCAGCGGAACTACAGGGGCCTATGGCTACACCTTC. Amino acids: CASGTTGAYGYTF.

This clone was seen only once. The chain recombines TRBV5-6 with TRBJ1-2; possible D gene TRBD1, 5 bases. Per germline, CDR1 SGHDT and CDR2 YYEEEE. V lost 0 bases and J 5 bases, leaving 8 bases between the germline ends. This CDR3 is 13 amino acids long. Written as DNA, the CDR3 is TGTGCCAGCAGCTTGGCAGGGCAATATGGCTACACCTTC. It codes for CASSLAGQYGYTF.

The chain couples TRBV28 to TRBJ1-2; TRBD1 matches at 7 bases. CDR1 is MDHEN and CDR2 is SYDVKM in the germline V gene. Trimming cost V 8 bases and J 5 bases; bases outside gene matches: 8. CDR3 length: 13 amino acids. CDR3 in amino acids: CASLTGRGYGYTF. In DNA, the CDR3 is TGTGCCAGCCTGACAGGGCGAGGGTATGGCTACACCTTC.

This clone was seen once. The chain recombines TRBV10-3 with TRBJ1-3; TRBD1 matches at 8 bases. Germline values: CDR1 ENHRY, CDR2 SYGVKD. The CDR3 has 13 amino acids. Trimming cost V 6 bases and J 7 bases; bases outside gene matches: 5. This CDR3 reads CAIRETGDNTIYF. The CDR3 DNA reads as TGTGCCATCAGAGAGACAGGGGACAACACCATATATTTT.

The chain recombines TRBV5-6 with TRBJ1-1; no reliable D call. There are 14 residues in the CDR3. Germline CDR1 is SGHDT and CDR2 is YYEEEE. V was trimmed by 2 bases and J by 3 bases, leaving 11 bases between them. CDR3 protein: CASSLSILYTEAFF. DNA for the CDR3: TGTGCCAGCAGCTTATCAATACTCTACACTGAAGCTTTCTTT. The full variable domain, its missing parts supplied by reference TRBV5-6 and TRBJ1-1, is DAGVTQSPTHLIKTRGQQVTLRCSPKSGHDTVSWYQQALGQGPQFIFQYYEEEERQRGNFPDRFSGHQFPNYSSELNVNALLLGDSALYLCASSLSILYTEAFFGQGTRLTVV.

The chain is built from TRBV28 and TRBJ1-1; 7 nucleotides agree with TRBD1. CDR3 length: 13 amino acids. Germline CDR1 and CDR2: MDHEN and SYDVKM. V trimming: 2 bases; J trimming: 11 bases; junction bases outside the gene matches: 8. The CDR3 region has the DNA TGTGCCAGCAGTTTAAGGGGGACAGTCATGGCTTTCTTT. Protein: CASSLRGTVMAFF. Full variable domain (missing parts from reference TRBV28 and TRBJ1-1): DVKVTQSSRYLVKRTGEKVFLECVQDMDHENMFWYRQDPGLGLRLIYFSYDVKMKEKGDIPEGYSVSREKKERFSLILESASTNQTSMYLCASSLRGTVMAFFGQGTRLTVV.

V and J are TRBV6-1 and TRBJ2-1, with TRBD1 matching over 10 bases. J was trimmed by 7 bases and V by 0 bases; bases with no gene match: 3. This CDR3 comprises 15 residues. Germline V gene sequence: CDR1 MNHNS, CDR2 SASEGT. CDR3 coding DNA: TGTGCCAGCAGTGAAGCGCTGGGACAGGGGAATGAGCAGTTCTTC. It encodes CASSEALGQGNEQFF.

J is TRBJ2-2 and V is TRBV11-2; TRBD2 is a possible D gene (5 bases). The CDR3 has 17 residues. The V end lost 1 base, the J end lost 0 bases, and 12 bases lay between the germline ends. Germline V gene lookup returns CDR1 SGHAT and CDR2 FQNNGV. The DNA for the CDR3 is TGTGCCAGCAGCTTAGTAGGGAGCTTCGCGAACACCGGGGAGCTGTTTTTT. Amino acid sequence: CASSLVGSFANTGELFF.